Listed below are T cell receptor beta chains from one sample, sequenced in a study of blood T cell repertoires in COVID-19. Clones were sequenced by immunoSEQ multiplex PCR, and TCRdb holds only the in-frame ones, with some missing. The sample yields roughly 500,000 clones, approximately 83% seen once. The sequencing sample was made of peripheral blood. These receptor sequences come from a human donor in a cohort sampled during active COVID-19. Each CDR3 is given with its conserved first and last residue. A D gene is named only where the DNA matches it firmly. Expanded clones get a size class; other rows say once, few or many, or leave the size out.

CDR3: CASSLLPVRVNSPLHF
DNA: TGTGCCAGCAGTTTACTCCCCGTGCGGGTTAATTCACCCCTCCACTTT
J: TRBJ1-6
D: -
size: -
V: TRBV28

CDR3: CASSPGQGDYTEAFF
DNA: TGTGCCAGCAGCCCGGGACAGGGTGATTACACTGAAGCTTTCTTT
J: TRBJ1-1
D: TRBD1
size: -
V: TRBV5-4

CDR3: CASSFGADTIYF
DNA: TGTGCCAGCAGCTTTGGGGCCGACACCATATATTTT
J: TRBJ1-3
D: -
size: once
V: TRBV5-4

CDR3: CASSSGLAGRDGETQYF
DNA: TGTGCCAGCAGCTCGGGACTAGCGGGGCGGGATGGGGAGACCCAGTACTTC
J: TRBJ2-5
D: TRBD2
size: -
V: TRBV7-3

CDR3: CATSTGLAGPLDTQYF
DNA: TGTGCCACCAGCACGGGACTAGCGGGCCCCTTGGATACGCAGTATTTT
J: TRBJ2-3
D: TRBD2
size: once
V: TRBV15

CDR3: CASSQGGWDTRNYGYTF
DNA: TGCGCCAGCAGCCAAGGGGGGTGGGACACTCGGAACTATGGCTACACCTTC
J: TRBJ1-2
D: -
size: once
V: TRBV4-1

CDR3: CASSKSRAGELFF
DNA: TGTGCCAGCAGCAAGTCCCGGGCCGGGGAGCTGTTTTTT
J: TRBJ2-2
D: -
size: -
V: TRBV7-9

CDR3: CASSLVEGNTEAFF
DNA: TGTGCCAGCTCACTGGTGGAGGGAAACACTGAAGCTTTCTTT
J: TRBJ1-1
D: -
size: -
V: TRBV18

CDR3: CARNQRGPGTEAFF
DNA: TGTGCCAGAAATCAAAGGGGCCCGGGCACTGAAGCTTTCTTT
J: TRBJ1-1
D: -
size: -
V: TRBV30

CDR3: CAWKVQGFGGYTF
DNA: TGTGCCTGGAAAGTGCAGGGATTCGGTGGCTACACCTTC
J: TRBJ1-2
D: -
size: few
V: TRBV30

CDR3: CASSQGAAGPSYEQYF
DNA: TGCGCCAGCAGCCAAGGCGCAGCGGGCCCCTCCTACGAGCAGTACTTC
J: TRBJ2-7
D: -
size: many
V: TRBV4-1

CDR3: CAISDPGVGVEELFF
DNA: TGTGCCATCAGTGACCCGGGAGTGGGCGTGGAGGAGCTGTTTTTT
J: TRBJ2-2
D: -
size: -
V: TRBV10-3

CDR3: CASSPFGTGANYGYTF
DNA: TGTGCCAGCAGCCCATTTGGGACAGGGGCGAACTATGGCTACACCTTC
J: TRBJ1-2
D: TRBD1
size: -
V: TRBV6-2/TRBV6-3

CDR3: CASQRELRETQYF
DNA: TGTGCCAGCCAGCGGGAGTTAAGGGAGACCCAGTACTTC
J: TRBJ2-5
D: TRBD2
size: -
V: TRBV5-4

CDR3: CASSLQGGGNQPQHF
DNA: TGTGCCAGCAGTTTACAGGGAGGGGGCAATCAGCCCCAGCATTTT
J: TRBJ1-5
D: -
size: -
V: TRBV28